This T cell receptor (beta chain) came from a study of cytomegalovirus exposure and HLA in healthy donors. Vbeta (60) and Jbeta (13) primers were used in the PCR. Generated by immunoSEQ multiplex PCR, the TCRdb table keeps only in-frame clones and is missing some. Its table lists 130,000 or so clones. Germline loops: CDR1 SGHTA, CDR2 FQGTGA. The CDR3 covers 13 residues. V dropped 5 bases and J dropped 8; count of bases not matched to a gene: 8. The chain joins TRBV7-3 to TRBJ1-2; TRBD1 matches 7 bases. The sample taken for sequencing was PBMCs. The origin of this receptor is a woman aged 40 to 50 in good health and CMV-seronegative. CDR3 nucleotides: TGTGCCAGCAGCGACAGGGTCGCCGGGGGCTACACCTTC. It is translated as CASSDRVAGGYTF. The variable domain in full, with the rest retrieved from reference TRBV7-3 and TRBJ1-2, is GAGVSQTPSNKVTEKGKYVELRCDPISGHTALYWYRQSLGQGPEFLIYFQGTGAADDSGLPNDRFFAVRPEGSVSTLKIQRTERGDSAVYLCASSDRVAGGYTFGSGTRLTVV.